The sequence of this TCR beta chain was determined in a study of identical twins. Study results and caveats: Reduced insertions were recorded for abundant cord blood beta clonotypes, with no such pattern in memory repertoires. Invariant T cells like MAIT and iNKT could partly confound the zero-insertion analyses.

A universal primer site arose from template switching, and cDNA bore unique molecular identifiers. TCRdb itself ran the 5' RACE reads through MiXCR, one entry per CDR3 protein. The sample carries under 250,000 distinct CDR3 sequences, 6.5% to 9% recorded once. A few counts support this clonotype. Its cognate antigen is unknown. Per the germline V gene, CDR1 is SGHDT and CDR2 is YYEEEE. V was clipped by 2 bases and J by 4 bases, with 7 bases between them. This CDR3 is 13 amino acids long. These data were likewise used in another study, on yellow fever vaccine responses in identical twins. That work contributes: Reports say the vaccine T cell response in twins looked partly convergent and partly personalized.

V gene TRBV5-6 combines with J gene TRBJ2-1; perhaps TRBD2 as D (5 bases). The sequence derives from a woman between 18 and 29 years old in good health. Material for sequencing was CD8+ T cells sorted from blood. This CDR3 reads CASSFTRYNEQFF. In DNA form, the CDR3 reads TGTGCCAGCAGCTTTACTAGATACAATGAGCAGTTCTTC.